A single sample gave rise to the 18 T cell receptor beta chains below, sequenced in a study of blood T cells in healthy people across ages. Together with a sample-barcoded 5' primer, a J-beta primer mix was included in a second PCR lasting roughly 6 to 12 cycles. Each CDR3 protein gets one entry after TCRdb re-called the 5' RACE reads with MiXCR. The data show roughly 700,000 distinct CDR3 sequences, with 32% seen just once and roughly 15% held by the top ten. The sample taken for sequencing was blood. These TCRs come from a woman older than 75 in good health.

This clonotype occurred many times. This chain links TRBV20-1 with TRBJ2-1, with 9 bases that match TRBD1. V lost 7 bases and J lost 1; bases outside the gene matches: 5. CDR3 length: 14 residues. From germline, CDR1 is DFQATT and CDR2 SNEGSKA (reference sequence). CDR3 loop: CSVRGTGSYNEQFF. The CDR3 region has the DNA TGCAGTGTTAGGGGGACAGGGTCCTACAATGAGCAGTTCTTC.

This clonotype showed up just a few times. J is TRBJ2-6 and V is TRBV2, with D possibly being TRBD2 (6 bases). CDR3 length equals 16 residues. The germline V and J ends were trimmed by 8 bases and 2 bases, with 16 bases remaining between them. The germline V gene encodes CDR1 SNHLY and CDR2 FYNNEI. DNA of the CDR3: TGTGCCAGCGGTGGGGGGAGCCTCACTGGGGCCAACGTCCTGACTTTC. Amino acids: CASGGGSLTGANVLTF.

This CDR3 is CASSRDGKTRNTEAFF. The CDR3 DNA sequence: TGTGCCAGCAGCCGGGACGGGAAGACACGGAACACTGAAGCTTTCTTT. The chain uses TRBV7-6 and TRBJ1-1, with D perhaps matching TRBD1 (5 bases). The CDR3 length is 16 residues. Germline CDR1 and CDR2: SGHVS and FNYEAQ. Trimming took 5 bases from V and 1 from J, leaving 17 bases between them. Drawing the rest from reference TRBV7-6 and TRBJ1-1, the complete variable domain is GAGVSQSPRYKVTKRGQDVALRCDPISGHVSLYWYRQALGQGPEFLTYFNYEAQQDKSGLPNDRFSAERPEGSISTLTIQRTEQRDSAMYRCASSRDGKTRNTEAFFGQGTRLTVV.

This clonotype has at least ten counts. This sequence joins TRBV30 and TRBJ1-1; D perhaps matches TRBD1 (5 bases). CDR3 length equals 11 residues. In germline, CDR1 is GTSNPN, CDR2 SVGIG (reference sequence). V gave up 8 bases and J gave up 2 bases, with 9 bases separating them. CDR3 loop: CAGTVNTEAFF. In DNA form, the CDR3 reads TGTGCCGGGACGGTCAACACTGAAGCTTTCTTT. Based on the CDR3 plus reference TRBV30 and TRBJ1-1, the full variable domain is SQTIHQWPATLVQPVGSPLSLECTVEGTSNPNLYWYRQAAGRGLQLLFYSVGIGQISSEVPQNLSASRPQDRQFILSSKKLLLSDSGFYLCAGTVNTEAFFGQGTRLTVV.

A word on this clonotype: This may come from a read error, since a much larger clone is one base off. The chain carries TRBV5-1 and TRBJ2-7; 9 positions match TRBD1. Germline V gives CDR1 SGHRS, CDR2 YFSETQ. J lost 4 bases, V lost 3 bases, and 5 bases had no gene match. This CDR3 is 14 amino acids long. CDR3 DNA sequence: TGCGCCAGCAGCTGGGACAGGGAAACTTACGAGCAGTACTTC. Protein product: CASSWDRETYEQYF.

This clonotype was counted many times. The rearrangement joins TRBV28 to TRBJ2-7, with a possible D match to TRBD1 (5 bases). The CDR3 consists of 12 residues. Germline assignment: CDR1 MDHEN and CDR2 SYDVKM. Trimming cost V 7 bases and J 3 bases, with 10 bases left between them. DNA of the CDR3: TGTGCCAGCACATGGGGCAGCTACGAGCAGTACTTC. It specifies CASTWGSYEQYF.

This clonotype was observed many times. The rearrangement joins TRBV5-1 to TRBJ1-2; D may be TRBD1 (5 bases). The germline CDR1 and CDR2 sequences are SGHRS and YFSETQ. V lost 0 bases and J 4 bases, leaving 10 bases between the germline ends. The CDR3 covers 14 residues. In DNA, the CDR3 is TGCGCCAGCAGCTTGGAGCAGGGACCCTATGGCTACACCTTC. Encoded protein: CASSLEQGPYGYTF.

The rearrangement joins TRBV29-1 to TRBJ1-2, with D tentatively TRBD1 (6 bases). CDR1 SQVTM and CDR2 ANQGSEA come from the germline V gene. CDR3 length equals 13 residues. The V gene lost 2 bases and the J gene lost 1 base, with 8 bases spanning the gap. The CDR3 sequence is CSVERDNNYGYTF. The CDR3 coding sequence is TGCAGCGTTGAAAGGGACAATAACTATGGCTACACCTTC.

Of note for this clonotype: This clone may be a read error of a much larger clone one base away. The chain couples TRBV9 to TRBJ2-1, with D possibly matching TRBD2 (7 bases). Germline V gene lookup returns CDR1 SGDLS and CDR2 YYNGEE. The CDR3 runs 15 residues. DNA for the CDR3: TGTGCCAGCGGCGTAGACGGGGGGCACTACAATGAGCAGTTCTTC. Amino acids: CASGVDGGHYNEQFF.

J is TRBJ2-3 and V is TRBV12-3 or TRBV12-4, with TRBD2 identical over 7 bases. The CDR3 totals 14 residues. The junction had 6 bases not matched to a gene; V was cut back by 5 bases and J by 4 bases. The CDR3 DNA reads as TGTGCCAGCAGTCAACTAGCGAGCGCAGATACGCAGTATTTT. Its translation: CASSQLASADTQYF.

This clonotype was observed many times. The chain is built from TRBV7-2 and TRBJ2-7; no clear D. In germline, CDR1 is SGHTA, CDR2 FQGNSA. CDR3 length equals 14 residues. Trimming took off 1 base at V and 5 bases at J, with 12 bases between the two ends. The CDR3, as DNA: TGTGCCAGCAGCTTAGATTGGCAGGTGCACGAGCAGTACTTC. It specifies CASSLDWQVHEQYF.

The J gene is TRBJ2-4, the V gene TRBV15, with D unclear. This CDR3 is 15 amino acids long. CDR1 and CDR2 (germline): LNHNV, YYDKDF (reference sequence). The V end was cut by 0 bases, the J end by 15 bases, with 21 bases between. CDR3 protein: CATSRDYGSPGERYF. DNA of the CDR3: TGTGCCACCAGCAGAGATTACGGTTCTCCGGGTGAGCGGTACTTC.

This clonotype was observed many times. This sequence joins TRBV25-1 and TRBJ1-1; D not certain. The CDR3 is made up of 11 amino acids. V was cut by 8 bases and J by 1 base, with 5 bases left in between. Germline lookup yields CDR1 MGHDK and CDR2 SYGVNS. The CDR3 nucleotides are TGTGCCAGCGTGCGGAACACTGAAGCTTTCTTT. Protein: CASVRNTEAFF.

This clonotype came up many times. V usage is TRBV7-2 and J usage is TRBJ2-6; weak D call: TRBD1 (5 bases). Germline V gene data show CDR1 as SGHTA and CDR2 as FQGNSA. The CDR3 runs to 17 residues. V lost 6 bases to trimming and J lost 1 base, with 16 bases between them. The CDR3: CASSPPGRASGANVLTF. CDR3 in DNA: TGTGCCAGCAGTCCCCCCGGCAGGGCGTCTGGGGCCAACGTCCTGACTTTC.

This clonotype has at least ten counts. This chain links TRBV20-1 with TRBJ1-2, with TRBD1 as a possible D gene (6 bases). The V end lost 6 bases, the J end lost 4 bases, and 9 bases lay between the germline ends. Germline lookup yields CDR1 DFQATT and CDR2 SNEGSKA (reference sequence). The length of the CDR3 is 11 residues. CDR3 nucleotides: TGCAGTGCAGCAGGGGTCTATGGCTACACCTTC. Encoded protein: CSAAGVYGYTF.

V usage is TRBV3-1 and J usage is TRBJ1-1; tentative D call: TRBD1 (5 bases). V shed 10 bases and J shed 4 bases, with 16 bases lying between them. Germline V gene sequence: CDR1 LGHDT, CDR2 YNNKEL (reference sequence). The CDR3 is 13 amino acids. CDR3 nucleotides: TGTGCCATCAGACAGCCGGGGAGCACTGAAGCTTTCTTT. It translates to CAIRQPGSTEAFF.

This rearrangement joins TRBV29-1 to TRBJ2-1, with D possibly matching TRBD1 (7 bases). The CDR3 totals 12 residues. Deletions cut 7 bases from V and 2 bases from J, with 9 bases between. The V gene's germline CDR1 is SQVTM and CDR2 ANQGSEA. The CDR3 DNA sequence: TGCAGCGGCGGGACAGCCTACAATGAGCAGTTCTTC. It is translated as CSGGTAYNEQFF.

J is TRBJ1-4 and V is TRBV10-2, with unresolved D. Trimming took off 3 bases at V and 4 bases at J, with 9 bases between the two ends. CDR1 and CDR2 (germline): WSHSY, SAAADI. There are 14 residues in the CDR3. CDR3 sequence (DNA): TGCGCCAGCAGTGAACCAGCCGGTAATGAAAAACTGTTTTTT. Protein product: CASSEPAGNEKLFF.